These 12 T cell receptor beta chains originate from one sample sequenced in a study of T-cell reconstitution after alpha-beta-depleted transplantation in children. Library preparation (for TCRbeta) was performed with unique molecular identifiers. Each CDR3 protein is one row after TCRdb ran MiXCR on the PCR reads. Among under 250,000 distinct CDR3 sequences listed, about 15% were seen once. The sample was PBMCs, mostly from graft donor cells, taken 360 days after TCRalphabeta/CD19-depleted stem cell transplant. These receptors originate from a male patient between 2 and 10 years old who had a stem cell transplant for acute lymphoblastic leukemia, so the T cells may come from the graft donor.

The genes are TRBV29-1 and TRBJ2-6; D is unresolved. Trimming left V 2 bases short and J 2 bases short, with 7 bases between. Germline assignment: CDR1 SQVTM and CDR2 ANQGSEA. The CDR3 is 14 residues long. The CDR3 reads CSVEQGTGANVLTF. CDR3 in DNA: TGCAGCGTTGAACAAGGAACTGGGGCCAACGTCCTGACTTTC.

The gene calls are TRBV5-1 and TRBJ1-6; D is ambiguous. Trimming took off 1 base at V and 6 bases at J, with 8 bases between the two ends. The CDR3 runs 14 residues. Germline V gene data show CDR1 as SGHRS and CDR2 as YFSETQ. The CDR3 loop is CASSLLQTNSPLHF. CDR3 nucleotide sequence: TGCGCCAGCAGCTTGCTTCAGACTAATTCACCCCTCCACTTT. The complete variable domain, with remaining parts taken from reference TRBV5-1 and TRBJ1-6, reads KAGVTQTPRYLIKTRGQQVTLSCSPISGHRSVSWYQQTPGQGLQFLFEYFSETQRNKGNFPGRFSGRQFSNSRSEMNVSTLELGDSALYLCASSLLQTNSPLHFGNGTRLTVT.

J is TRBJ1-1 and V is TRBV11-2; no definite D call. Germline V CDR1 and CDR2: SGHAT, FQNNGV. CDR3 length: 13 residues. V lost 5 bases to trimming and J lost 6 bases, with 13 bases between them. The CDR3 DNA reads TGTGCCAGCAGCCCCGACCTGGGCGCTGAAGCTTTCTTT. This translates into CASSPDLGAEAFF.

There are many counts of this clonotype. The gene calls are TRBV10-3 and TRBJ2-5, with TRBD1 matching over 8 bases. Germline V CDR1 and CDR2: ENHRY, SYGVKD. J gave up 7 bases and V 10 bases, and 5 bases lay outside the gene matches. The CDR3 spans 11 residues. The CDR3 DNA sequence: TGTGCCACAGGGGGCGATACGACCCAGTACTTC. It codes for CATGGDTTQYF.

This clonotype was counted between two and nine times. This chain links TRBV5-1 with TRBJ1-2; maybe TRBD1 (5 bases). Germline loops: CDR1 SGHRS, CDR2 YFSETQ. The CDR3 has 15 residues. Trimming removed 1 base at V and 1 base at J, with 11 bases between. In DNA form, the CDR3 reads TGCGCCAGCAGCTTGAGTGTTGGGGGTAACTATGGCTACACCTTC. It translates to CASSLSVGGNYGYTF.

This clonotype came up once. This chain connects TRBV4-1 to TRBJ1-1, with 8 bases fitting TRBD1. The CDR3 is 14 residues long. Per germline, CDR1 MGHRA and CDR2 YSYEKL. The trim removed 3 bases at V and 5 bases at J, leaving 5 bases unmatched. Written as DNA, the CDR3 is TGCGCCAGCAGCCACTTAACAGGGGGGACTGAAGCTTTCTTT. It yields the protein CASSHLTGGTEAFF.

The chain couples TRBV11-2 to TRBJ1-1; TRBD1 is a possible D gene (5 bases). The CDR3 is 18 residues long. The germline gives CDR1 SGHAT, CDR2 FQNNGV. Trimming removed 4 bases at V and 1 base at J, with 22 bases between. The CDR3 loop is CASSSPGFSPRWNTEAFF. The DNA of the CDR3 is TGTGCCAGCAGCTCGCCAGGGTTCAGTCCACGTTGGAACACTGAAGCTTTCTTT.

This chain connects TRBV20-1 to TRBJ2-5; maybe TRBD2 (5 bases). Germline-derived CDR1 and CDR2 are DFQATT and SNEGSKA (reference sequence). The CDR3 has 15 residues. The V end lost 4 bases, the J end lost 2 bases, and 17 bases lay between the germline ends. The chain's CDR3 is CSAKGTAAGQETQYF. Here the CDR3 DNA reads TGCAGTGCTAAGGGAACAGCGGCCGGACAAGAGACCCAGTACTTC.

This clonotype came up many times. The chain carries TRBV6-5 and TRBJ2-7; D assignment may be TRBD1 or TRBD2 (5 bases each). Germline assignment: CDR1 MNHEY and CDR2 SVGAGI. V was clipped by 6 bases and J by 7 bases, with 16 bases between them. This CDR3 spans 13 amino acids. The CDR3 DNA follows: TGTGCCAGCAGCTGGGACCGAACCGGGGAGCAGTACTTC. This gives the protein CASSWDRTGEQYF.

This clonotype was detected only a few times. The rearrangement links TRBV3-1 to TRBJ2-2; 10 bases are a match to TRBD2. J gave up 0 bases and V 6 bases, and 7 bases lay outside the gene matches. Germline V gene lookup returns CDR1 LGHDT and CDR2 YNNKEL (reference sequence). CDR3 length equals 17 residues. CDR3 sequence reads: CASRATSGRTNTGELFF. The CDR3 DNA sequence: TGTGCCAGCAGGGCGACTAGCGGGCGGACGAACACCGGGGAGCTGTTTTTT. The full variable domain, rest sourced from reference TRBV3-1 and TRBJ2-2, is DTAVSQTPKYLVTQMGNDKSIKCEQNLGHDTMYWYKQDSKKFLKIMFSYNNKELIINETVPNRFSPKSPDKAHLNLHINSLELGDSAVYFCASRATSGRTNTGELFFGEGSRLTVL.

In its sample, this clonotype was seen a few times. The J gene is TRBJ2-1, the V gene TRBV5-1; 13 bases align to TRBD2. In germline, CDR1 is SGHRS, CDR2 YFSETQ. V was clipped by 0 bases and J by 7 bases; unmatched bases: 4. The CDR3 extends over 16 amino acids. The CDR3 spells CASSLAGTSGANEQFF. DNA of the CDR3: TGCGCCAGCAGCTTGGCCGGGACTAGCGGGGCTAATGAGCAGTTCTTC. The full variable domain, rest sourced from reference TRBV5-1 and TRBJ2-1, is KAGVTQTPRYLIKTRGQQVTLSCSPISGHRSVSWYQQTPGQGLQFLFEYFSETQRNKGNFPGRFSGRQFSNSRSEMNVSTLELGDSALYLCASSLAGTSGANEQFFGPGTRLTVL.

This clonotype was picked up many times. V gene TRBV3-1 combines with J gene TRBJ1-3; no clear D. Germline loops: CDR1 LGHDT, CDR2 YNNKEL (reference sequence). V lost 0 bases, J lost 8 bases, and 8 bases lay in between. This CDR3 has 13 residues. The CDR3 loop reads CASSQDRQYTIYF. Here the CDR3 DNA reads TGTGCCAGCAGCCAAGATCGTCAGTACACCATATATTTT.